This T cell receptor (beta chain) was sequenced for a study of STAT5B mutations in CD4+ large granular lymphocyte leukemia. Overall study context: Among healthy controls, a particular HLA allele went with more CDR3 'QG' motifs.

This clone was found once. What it binds is not known. This CDR3 is built from 15 residues. Trimming pared 5 bases from V and 5 bases from J, leaving 13 bases between. The V gene's germline CDR1 is SGHTA and CDR2 FQGNSA. General study findings and limits: Patient CD4-sorted repertoires stayed more clonal than healthy ones after leukemic-clone removal.

Some clones are missing from TCRdb's copy, which holds only in-frame ones; the method was immunoSEQ multiplex PCR. The sample lists about 40,000 clones, approximately 88% occurring once. This chain links TRBV7-2 with TRBJ1-6, with D maybe TRBD1 (6 bases). The source is a human donor in good health. The material sequenced was CD4+ T cells from blood buffy coats. CDR3 DNA: TGTGCCAGCAGCCTAAAGACAGGCCATAATTCACCCCTCCACTTT. It translates to CASSLKTGHNSPLHF. Based on the CDR3 plus reference TRBV7-2 and TRBJ1-6, the full variable domain is GAGVSQSPSNKVTEKGKDVELRCDPISGHTALYWYRQSLGQGLEFLIYFQGNSAPDKSGLPSDRFSAERTGGSVSTLTIQRTQQEDSAVYLCASSLKTGHNSPLHFGNGTRLTVT.